The 18 T cell receptor beta chains presented below share a single source sample, sequenced in a study of T cells in tuberculosis. Repertoires were generated with immunoSEQ multiplex PCR, while TCRdb's copy carries only in-frame clones and drops some. The sample contains under 25,000 clones, less than 98% of which appear only once. Sequenced material: PBMCs. These receptors were taken from a donor aged 10-30 years with latent tuberculosis or without tuberculosis infection.

CDR3 DNA: TGCGCCAGCAGCCTATTTGGGGGGACCCTTAGCAATCAGCCCCAGCATTTT. Amino acid sequence: CASSLFGGTLSNQPQHF. J is TRBJ1-5 and V is TRBV4-1; possible D gene TRBD1, 5 bases. Germline CDR1 reads MGHRA; CDR2 reads YSYEKL. The CDR3 has 17 residues. V was pared by 4 bases and J by 0 bases, with 16 bases between.

This chain connects TRBV23-1 to TRBJ1-2; weak D call: TRBD1 (5 bases). TRBV23-1 is recorded as an ORF, its role being uncertain. The CDR3 consists of 16 residues. Trimming stripped 0 bases from V and 0 bases from J, with 11 bases between. The DNA for the CDR3 is TGCGCCAGCAGTCAATCCGGGACTGAGACTAACTATGGCTACACCTTC. Amino acid sequence: CASSQSGTETNYGYTF.

CDR3 sequence reads: CASRGQGVSDTQYF. For the CDR3, the DNA is TGTGCCAGCAGGGGACAGGGTGTATCAGATACGCAGTATTTT. The chain couples TRBV6-1 to TRBJ2-3; 9 bases match TRBD1. CDR1 is MNHNS, CDR2 SASEGT, per germline. The CDR3 has 14 amino acids. Trimming removed 6 bases from V and 4 bases from J; junction bases left unmatched: 5.

In DNA form, the CDR3 reads TGTGCCAGCAGCTTACTGACAGGGGATCAGCCCCAGCATTTT. The encoded protein is CASSLLTGDQPQHF. This rearrangement joins TRBV7-2 to TRBJ1-5, with 8 positions matching TRBD1. Trimming removed 2 bases from V and 5 bases from J; junction bases left unmatched: 2. From germline, CDR1 is SGHTA and CDR2 FQGNSA. This CDR3 has 14 residues. Looking up the rest from reference TRBV7-2 and TRBJ1-5 gives the full variable domain: GAGVSQSPSNKVTEKGKDVELRCDPISGHTALYWYRQSLGQGLEFLIYFQGNSAPDKSGLPSDRFSAERTGGSVSTLTIQRTQQEDSAVYLCASSLLTGDQPQHFGDGTRLSIL.

The chain has TRBV27 and TRBJ2-1; 8 positions agree with TRBD2. CDR1 and CDR2 from the germline V gene are MNHEY and SMNVEV (reference sequence). The CDR3 is made up of 14 amino acids. The V and J ends lost 4 bases and 9 bases, in that order; junction bases with no gene match: 8. CDR3 nucleotides: TGTGCCAGCAGTTCAGAACTAGCGGTTGGTGAGCAGTTCTTC. It specifies CASSSELAVGEQFF.

The chain employs TRBV4-1 and TRBJ2-2; no clear D. V was pared by 4 bases and J by 7 bases, with 28 bases between. The CDR3 loop spans 19 amino acids. Germline CDR1 reads MGHRA; CDR2 reads YSYEKL. In DNA form, the CDR3 reads TGCGCCAGCAGCCTAACGGCCGAAGCTTCCCGACCCAGGCACGGGGAGCTGTTTTTT. Translated: CASSLTAEASRPRHGELFF.

CDR3 in amino acids: CASSLGDRGREQYF. For the CDR3, the DNA is TGTGCCAGCAGTTTAGGGGACAGGGGTCGCGAGCAGTACTTC. The chain uses TRBV27 and TRBJ2-7, with TRBD1 matching over 10 bases. V lost 2 bases and J lost 6; bases outside the gene matches: 4. Germline CDR1 and CDR2: MNHEY and SMNVEV (reference sequence). This CDR3 comprises 14 residues.

This chain connects TRBV9 to TRBJ1-2; TRBD1 agrees at 8 bases. This CDR3 contains 13 residues. Germline CDR1 and CDR2: SGDLS and YYNGEE. The V segment lost 3 bases and the J segment 6 bases; nucleotides outside the gene matches: 4. The CDR3 region has the DNA TGTGCCAGCAGCGGACAGGGGCGCGATGGCTACACCTTC. This translates into CASSGQGRDGYTF.

The V gene is TRBV25-1, the J gene TRBJ1-2, with D possibly TRBD1 on 6 matching bases. The CDR3 loop spans 14 amino acids. Germline-derived CDR1 and CDR2 are MGHDK and SYGVNS. With 3 bases removed from V and 4 bases from J, the gap between germline ends came to 12 bases. The CDR3 loop is CASSEGARVYGYTF. CDR3 bases: TGTGCCAGCAGTGAGGGGGCGCGGGTCTATGGCTACACCTTC.

V usage is TRBV7-2 and J usage is TRBJ2-5; D gene uncertain. Deletions cut 1 base from V and 4 bases from J, with 7 bases between. Germline V CDR1 and CDR2: SGHTA, FQGNSA. This CDR3 is 13 amino acids long. CDR3 sequence reads: CASSLVYSETQYF. CDR3 sequence (DNA): TGTGCCAGCAGCTTAGTGTATTCAGAGACCCAGTACTTC. Looking up the rest from reference TRBV7-2 and TRBJ2-5 gives the full variable domain: GAGVSQSPSNKVTEKGKDVELRCDPISGHTALYWYRQSLGQGLEFLIYFQGNSAPDKSGLPSDRFSAERTGGSVSTLTIQRTQQEDSAVYLCASSLVYSETQYFGPGTRLLVL.

V is TRBV15 and J is TRBJ1-1; 10 nucleotides match TRBD1. The CDR3 runs to 15 residues. With V trimmed by 0 bases and J by 3 bases, 1 base remained unmatched. The germline V gene has CDR1 LNHNV and CDR2 YYDKDF (reference sequence). The CDR3 region has the DNA TGTGCCACCAGCAGAGATGGGACAGGGGACACTGAAGCTTTCTTT. Translated: CATSRDGTGDTEAFF.

This clone was detected only once. The chain couples TRBV6-1 to TRBJ1-4, with TRBD1 identical over 7 bases. With 5 bases clipped from V and 8 bases from J, the junction kept 8 bases outside the gene matches. The CDR3 sequence is 14 residues long. Germline CDR1 reads MNHNS; CDR2 reads SASEGT. This chain's CDR3 is CASSRGQEYEKLFF. CDR3 coding DNA: TGTGCCAGCAGTCGTGGACAGGAGTACGAAAAACTGTTTTTT.

V gene TRBV30 combines with J gene TRBJ1-1; TRBD1 matches at 10 bases. The CDR3 loop spans 15 amino acids. The junction had 5 bases not matched to a gene; V was cut back by 3 bases and J by 1 base. CDR1 and CDR2 from the germline V gene are GTSNPN and SVGIG (reference sequence). Written as DNA, the CDR3 is TGTGCCTGGAGGGACAGGGGGAGGGGGAACACTGAAGCTTTCTTT. This sequence encodes CAWRDRGRGNTEAFF.

This chain's CDR3 is CASSFGLAGLAYEQYF. CDR3 coding DNA: TGTGCCAGCAGCTTTGGGCTAGCGGGGTTAGCCTACGAGCAGTACTTC. The chain is built from TRBV7-2 and TRBJ2-7; 9 nucleotides line up with TRBD2. Losses at the gene ends were 3 bases for V and 2 bases for J; bases not matched to a gene: 8. The length of the CDR3 is 16 residues. The germline gives CDR1 SGHTA, CDR2 FQGNSA.

This chain connects TRBV27 to TRBJ2-6, with no clear D. The CDR3 consists of 14 residues. Deletions cut 3 bases from V and 4 bases from J, with 7 bases between. CDR1 and CDR2 from the germline V gene are MNHEY and SMNVEV (reference sequence). The CDR3 reads CASSLVAGANVLTF. The CDR3 DNA sequence: TGTGCCAGCAGTTTGGTCGCGGGGGCCAACGTCCTGACTTTC.

The chain has TRBV13 and TRBJ2-1; 11 positions match TRBD2. CDR1 is PRHDT and CDR2 is FYEKMQ in the germline V gene (reference sequence). Trimming took 5 bases from V and 11 from J; bases not matched to a gene: 11. The CDR3 consists of 15 residues. Here the CDR3 DNA reads TGTGCCAGCAGCCTTACCCAAGGGACTAGCGGAAAGCAGTTCTTC. It translates to CASSLTQGTSGKQFF.

The chain has TRBV2 and TRBJ2-5; weak D call: TRBD2 (6 bases). Germline CDR1 is SNHLY and CDR2 is FYNNEI. Trimming took off 6 bases at V and 1 base at J, with 9 bases between the two ends. The CDR3 contains 13 residues. CDR3 nucleotide sequence: TGTGCCAGCAGCCGGGACTCCCAAGAGACCCAGTACTTC. It codes for CASSRDSQETQYF.

This rearrangement joins TRBV7-2 to TRBJ1-2, with D possibly TRBD1 on 5 matching bases. The germline V and J ends were trimmed by 5 bases and 6 bases, with 19 bases remaining between them. The CDR3 contains 15 residues. Germline-derived CDR1 and CDR2 are SGHTA and FQGNSA. The CDR3 region is CASSPGGAGFNGYTF. As DNA, the CDR3 is TGTGCCAGCAGCCCCGGTGGGGCAGGGTTTAATGGCTACACCTTC.